This TCR beta chain was sequenced during a study of T cell responses to AZD1222 COVID-19 vaccine. General study findings and limits: A mostly white British donor set with more females was recruited, and clonal diversity was possibly underestimated.

Clones were sequenced by immunoSEQ multiplex PCR, and TCRdb holds only the in-frame ones, with some missing. The sample consists of some 100,000 clones, around 87% of them appearing once. Trimming took 3 bases from V and 6 from J, leaving 8 bases between them. The CDR3 totals 12 residues. The germline V gene encodes CDR1 GTSNPN and CDR2 SVGIG (reference sequence). Of note for this clone: Its antigen is not identified.

This TCR was sampled from an adult in good health. J is TRBJ2-2 and V is TRBV30, with unresolved D. This material consisted of peripheral blood, taken on day 0 of AZD1222 vaccination. The DNA for the CDR3 is TGTGCCTGGAGCCTCAGTTCCGGGGAGCTGTTTTTT. This gives the protein CAWSLSSGELFF. Filled out from reference TRBV30 and TRBJ2-2, the complete variable domain reads SQTIHQWPATLVQPVGSPLSLECTVEGTSNPNLYWYRQAAGRGLQLLFYSVGIGQISSEVPQNLSASRPQDRQFILSSKKLLLSDSGFYLCAWSLSSGELFFGEGSRLTVL.